Listed below are T cell receptor beta chains from one sample, sequenced in a study of early T cells in non-severe SARS-CoV-2 infection. TCRdb passed the 5' RACE reads through MiXCR, listing each CDR3 protein once. Of over 90,000 distinct CDR3 sequences listed, around 12% are singletons. Specimen: whole blood. The receptors come from an adult who was a healthcare worker with PCR-confirmed SARS-CoV-2 infection or an uninfected control (not recorded which). The CDR3 runs from the conserved cysteine through the conserved F or W. D genes are given only for firm matches. The size entry is marked missing in some rows and otherwise reads once, few, many or a size class.

clone_size j_call d_call v_call cdr3_aa cdr3_nt
NA TRBJ2-1 NA TRBV7-9 CASSFSASYNEQFF TGTGCCAGCAGCTTTAGTGCCTCCTACAATGAGCAGTTCTTC
NA TRBJ2-7 NA TRBV28 CASSLSPRVYYEQYF TGTGCCAGCAGTTTATCCCCCAGGGTGTACTACGAGCAGTACTTC
few TRBJ2-1 NA TRBV20-1 CSARAYSVGMNEQFF TGCAGTGCTAGAGCCTATAGCGTGGGGATGAATGAGCAGTTCTTC
NA TRBJ2-5 NA TRBV5-1 CASKGNQETQYF TGCGCCAGCAAGGGGAATCAAGAGACCCAGTACTTC
few TRBJ1-2 NA TRBV3-1 CASSQENRPNYGYTF TGTGCCAGCAGCCAAGAGAACAGACCTAACTATGGCTACACCTTC
once TRBJ2-1 NA TRBV7-8 CASSLDDARVHEQFF TGTGCCAGCAGCTTAGACGATGCTCGAGTCCATGAGCAGTTCTTC
NA TRBJ2-1 NA TRBV12-2 CASRDVRLVWNNEHFF TGTGCAAGTCGCGACGTCCGACTAGTGTGGAACAATGAGCATTTCTTC
many TRBJ2-3 NA TRBV20-1 CSALESTTQYF TGCAGTGCTCTGGAAAGCACTACGCAGTATTTT
many TRBJ1-4 NA TRBV7-8 CASSPTGRNEKLFF TGTGCCAGCAGCCCTACAGGGCGTAATGAAAAACTGTTTTTT
many TRBJ2-1 NA TRBV19 CASSTSGTGGEQFF TGTGCCAGTAGTACGTCCGGGACGGGCGGGGAGCAGTTCTTC
many TRBJ2-1 NA TRBV29-1 CSANSRSYNEQFF TGCAGCGCGAATAGCAGATCCTACAATGAGCAGTTCTTC
NA TRBJ1-2 TRBD1 TRBV28 CASSLSGTGDFYGYTF TGTGCCAGCAGTTTATCCGGGACAGGGGACTTCTATGGCTACACCTTC
many TRBJ2-7 NA TRBV7-8 CASSPPGRYEQYF TGTGCCAGCAGCCCGCCGGGGCGCTACGAGCAGTACTTC
many TRBJ2-5 NA TRBV7-2 CASSDPGLLETQYF TGTGCCAGCAGCGATCCTGGACTCTTAGAGACCCAGTACTTC
few TRBJ2-5 NA TRBV6-5 CASNPQVGHRKTQYF TGTGCCAGCAACCCCCAGGTTGGCCATCGGAAGACCCAGTACTTC
many TRBJ2-7 TRBD2 TRBV7-9 CASSSSGSYYEQYF TGTGCCAGCAGCTCTAGCGGGAGTTACTACGAGCAGTACTTC
NA TRBJ2-2 NA TRBV11-2 CASSPLWGTGELFF TGTGCCAGCAGCCCTCTGTGGGGGACCGGGGAGCTGTTTTTT
NA TRBJ1-1 NA TRBV12-3/TRBV12-4 CASSRSGGMTFF TGTGCCAGCAGCCGATCGGGGGGTATGACTTTCTTT
few TRBJ1-1 NA TRBV20-1 CSARRDANTEAFF TGCAGTGCTAGGAGAGACGCCAACACTGAAGCTTTCTTT
few TRBJ2-5 TRBD2 TRBV10-3 CAISDRAGAWETQYF TGTGCCATCAGTGACCGTGCGGGAGCATGGGAGACCCAGTACTTC
NA TRBJ2-1 TRBD2 TRBV2 CASSAASGTYNEQFF TGTGCCAGCAGTGCGGCTAGCGGCACCTACAATGAGCAGTTCTTC
many TRBJ2-3 NA TRBV5-1 CASRAVDRLRDTQYF TGCGCCAGCCGCGCCGTCGACAGGTTGAGAGATACGCAGTATTTT
few TRBJ1-6 TRBD1 TRBV12-3/TRBV12-4 CASSLRTGDSPLHF TGTGCCAGCAGTTTACGGACAGGGGATTCACCCCTCCACTTT
NA TRBJ1-2 NA TRBV21-1 CASRPPEDFYGYTF TGTGCCAGCAGGCCCCCAGAAGATTTCTATGGCTACACCTTC
many TRBJ2-7 NA TRBV12-3/TRBV12-4 CASSAYYEQYF TGTGCCAGCAGTGCATACTACGAGCAGTACTTC
few TRBJ2-2 TRBD2 TRBV14 CASSPRTSGSIGELFF TGTGCCAGCAGCCCCAGGACTAGCGGGAGTATCGGGGAGCTGTTTTTT
NA TRBJ2-3 TRBD2 TRBV28 CASRPPAGGPTDTQYF TGTGCCAGCAGACCTCCAGCGGGAGGGCCCACAGATACGCAGTATTTT
once TRBJ2-5 NA TRBV11-2 CASSLGGIGAAEETQYF TGTGCCAGCAGCTTAGGAGGAATCGGAGCGGCGGAAGAGACCCAGTACTTC
many TRBJ1-5 NA TRBV20-1 CSAILGGEAGPQHF TGCAGTGCTATCCTAGGTGGGGAAGCAGGGCCCCAGCATTTT
many TRBJ2-7 NA TRBV29-1 CSVGSTEQYF TGCAGCGTTGGCAGCACCGAGCAGTACTTC
few TRBJ2-2 NA TRBV12-3/TRBV12-4 CASSTFSWNTGELFF TGTGCCAGCTCCACCTTCTCCTGGAACACCGGGGAGCTGTTTTTT
many TRBJ1-5 NA TRBV6-6 CASSPPGVQPQHF TGTGCCAGCAGTCCCCCAGGGGTGCAGCCCCAGCATTTT
few TRBJ1-1 NA TRBV3-1 CASSPSGGGPEAFF TGTGCCAGCAGCCCGAGCGGAGGGGGGCCTGAAGCTTTCTTT
many TRBJ2-7 NA TRBV20-1 CSATQASATYEQYF TGCAGTGCTACTCAGGCTAGCGCTACATACGAGCAGTACTTC
many TRBJ2-7 NA TRBV10-3 CAISAGTRNYEQYF TGTGCCATCAGTGCCGGGACAAGGAACTACGAGCAGTACTTC
few TRBJ2-7 NA TRBV14 CASSQGGTFAYEQYF TGTGCCAGCAGCCAAGGAGGGACCTTCGCCTACGAGCAGTACTTC
few TRBJ2-2 NA TRBV27 CASSWGKGIGELFF TGTGCCAGCAGTTGGGGAAAGGGAATCGGGGAGCTGTTTTTT
many TRBJ1-5 NA TRBV4-1 CASSLFVEVGHQPQHF TGCGCCAGCAGCCTGTTCGTGGAGGTGGGGCATCAGCCCCAGCATTTT
NA TRBJ1-4 NA TRBV28 CASSFTRVGEKLFF TGTGCCAGCAGTTTTACAAGGGTGGGTGAAAAACTGTTTTTT
many TRBJ2-3 NA TRBV13 CASSFSDTQYF TGTGCCAGCAGTTTCTCTGATACGCAGTATTTT
NA TRBJ2-1 NA TRBV6-2/TRBV6-3 CASAKGRAKGLLNEQFF TGTGCCAGTGCCAAGGGGCGGGCTAAGGGCCTGTTGAATGAGCAGTTCTTC
NA TRBJ2-1 NA TRBV7-2 CASSPLDEQFF TGTGCCAGCAGCCCGTTGGATGAGCAGTTCTTC
NA TRBJ2-3 NA TRBV7-3 CASSLGVPPDTQYF TGTGCCAGCAGCTTAGGAGTTCCCCCGGATACGCAGTATTTT
many TRBJ2-1 TRBD2 TRBV2 CASRSGLAGGWTYNEQFF TGTGCCAGCAGATCGGGACTAGCGGGAGGATGGACCTACAATGAGCAGTTCTTC
NA TRBJ2-2 TRBD1 TRBV20-1 CSAYNPGTGNTGELFF TGCAGTGCATATAATCCCGGGACAGGAAACACCGGGGAGCTGTTTTTT
NA TRBJ2-3 TRBD1 TRBV5-1 CASSFGQGASDTQYF TGCGCCAGCAGCTTCGGACAGGGGGCTTCAGATACGCAGTATTTT
many TRBJ2-7 TRBD1 TRBV7-9 CASSFPGQGLEEQYF TGTGCCAGCAGCTTCCCGGGACAGGGGTTGGAGGAGCAGTACTTC
few TRBJ1-1 NA TRBV7-6 CASRAAPLLNTEAFF TGTGCCAGCCGGGCGGCACCCCTCCTGAACACTGAAGCTTTCTTT
medium-sized TRBJ1-5 TRBD1 TRBV27 CASSLSSGQGSNQPQHF TGTGCCAGCAGTTTATCCTCGGGACAGGGGAGCAATCAGCCCCAGCATTTT
NA TRBJ1-4 NA TRBV5-6 CASSMTANEKLFF TGTGCCAGCAGCATGACAGCTAATGAAAAACTGTTTTTT
few TRBJ1-1 NA TRBV27 CASSYAKWGSPNTEAFF TGTGCCAGCAGTTACGCCAAATGGGGCAGTCCGAACACTGAAGCTTTCTTT
many TRBJ2-7 NA TRBV29-1 CSVEFGSGSYEQYF TGCAGCGTTGAGTTCGGGAGTGGCAGTTACGAGCAGTACTTC